This paragraph reports one T cell receptor beta chain. Which antigen it targets is not known. The sample holds no much larger clone one base away, and base qualities are not on file. This entry belongs to a study of blood T cell repertoires in COVID-19 (dated by TCRdb to about 2020). For context, the study as a whole: Samples covering the acute and convalescent phases of COVID-19 were provided by collaborators in the United States, Italy and Spain. Where available, HLA class I and class II types were taken from metadata supplied by the sample provider and were not determined by assay-based typing. A freely available public database, intended as a resource for researchers studying the immune response to SARS-CoV-2, is where the repertoires were released. Deeply sampled blood TCRbeta repertoires from subjects exposed to, actively infected with, or recovered from COVID-19 were included in the dataset. The material from the prospective study consisted of cDNA or gDNA derived from T cells, B-cell-depleted T cells, or PBMCs. The samples were drawn from two sources: the first 160 participants of the ongoing ImmuneRACE study, and fewer than 1,500 subjects contributed by 6 global collaborators. A de-identified subject ID, COVID-19 status, age in years and sex were almost always included in the sample metadata.

Study-wide conclusions, independent of this receptor: The quantity of clinical and demographic metadata differed by source and by participant and was supplied without curation.

Collaborating institutions collected whole blood in K2EDTA tubes following their own protocols. Collaborator samples were shipped for TCRbeta analysis as frozen whole blood, isolated PBMCs, or DNA extracted from either sample type. TCRbeta CDR3 regions were amplified from genomic DNA by means of the immunoSEQ Assay, a bias-controlled multiplex PCR. From the authors' description of their analysis: Nucleated cell counts per sample were estimated from amplification of reference gene primers within the assay. To quantify the absolute abundance of each unique TCRbeta CDR3 rearrangement, sequence reads were collapsed and filtered. Productive Simpson clonality was computed per sample as the square root of Simpson's diversity index over productive rearrangements. TCRdb took over this immuneACCESS table, retaining in-frame rearrangements with V and J assigned. Such tables are incomplete; in checked studies, under half of the missing clones stem from an unresolved V gene, and the remainder is unexplained. V, J and clone size are those of that table, while D and trimming were read from the DNA. Here the sample has hundreds of thousands of clones; roughly 90% occur a single time. The ten top clones hold roughly 4.3% of the sample.

The CDR3 contains 13 residues, cysteine and phenylalanine counted. The only DNA kept is the CDR3, 39 bases in frame from the first base. Based on the germline V gene, the CDR1 and CDR2 sequences are MNHEY and SVGAGI. The junction shows trimming of 8 bases on V and 6 bases on J, and the gene matches do not reach 7 bases of it. The clonotype was recovered from a woman aged 30 to 39 with acute or convalescent COVID-19. The specimen sequenced was peripheral blood. The chain is made from TRBV6-5 and TRBJ2-1; TRBD2 aligns with 7 central bases. The CDR3 corresponds to CASPGTIFNEQFF. The sequenced DNA: TGTGCCAGCCCCGGGACTATCTTCAATGAGCAGTTCTTC.